This note documents a single T cell receptor (beta chain) sequence. This record belongs to a study of blood T cell repertoires in COVID-19. Study summary: There were acute and convalescent COVID-19 samples, and they came from the United States, Italy and Spain. In each case, the material was cDNA or gDNA derived from T cells, B-cell-depleted T cells, or PBMCs.

Germline V gene data show CDR1 as SEHNR and CDR2 as FQNEAQ (reference sequence). CDR3 size: 16 residues. The junction had 7 bases not matched to a gene; V was cut back by 2 bases and J by 4 bases. Per the original data handling: Reference gene primer amplification yielded estimated nucleated cell counts. The assay was immunoSEQ multiplex PCR, and TCRdb's table has in-frame clones only and misses some. That table is the source of V, J and clone size, and D and trimming were worked out from the DNA. This sample yields 90,000 to 140,000 clones, of which approximately 78% are seen a single time; less than 20% belongs to the top ten.

The source material was peripheral blood. This rearrangement joins TRBV7-9 to TRBJ2-1, with 8 bases fitting TRBD2. The sequence was collected from a woman of 80 years or more with acute or convalescent COVID-19. The CDR3 loop is CASSLRPGGPYNEQFF. The CDR3 DNA reads as TGTGCCAGCAGCTTACGACCGGGAGGGCCTTACAATGAGCAGTTCTTC. Drawing the rest from reference TRBV7-9 and TRBJ2-1, the complete variable domain is DTGVSQNPRHKITKRGQNVTFRCDPISEHNRLYWYRQTLGQGPEFLTYFQNEAQLEKSRLLSDRFSAERPKGSFSTLEIQRTEQGDSAMYLCASSLRPGGPYNEQFFGPGTRLTVL.